The present TCR beta chain was sequenced within a study of regulatory and conventional T cells in RAG deficiency. This CDR3 is built from 14 residues. Germline V gene lookup returns CDR1 SGHRS and CDR2 YFSETQ. V gave up 0 bases and J gave up 0 bases, with 7 bases separating them. Genomic DNA came from blood conventional CD4+ T cells gated CD25-low CD127-high. Profiling relied on immunoSEQ multiplex PCR, and the TCRdb table lists in-frame clones only, not all of them. The table includes 30,000 to 40,000 clones, 75% to 80% detected once. Findings and limits, study-wide: Other subsets showed roughly 10-fold reductions, but Treg unique TCR beta sequences fell roughly 100-fold in these patients. Control T-cell subsets had markedly higher Shannon entropy and lower Simpson indices than RAG-deficient patients. Omenn patients showed >85% Treg-Tconv overlap and shorter CDR3 lengths.

With regard to this clone: Its antigen is not known.

The data also belong to a second study, concerning regulatory T cells. That investigation notes: The primer mix had 52 TRBV and 13 TRBJ primers. Patient repertoires had restricted TRB V-J pairs and skewed V and J usage, most in Tregs.

The sequence came from a human donor in good health. The genes are TRBV5-1 and TRBJ2-7, with D perhaps matching TRBD1 or TRBD2 (5 bases each). Sequenced sample: CD4+ effector T cells sorted from blood. The CDR3 here is CASSLGGDSYEQYF. The CDR3 bases are TGCGCCAGCAGCTTGGGAGGGGACTCCTACGAGCAGTACTTC.